These 5 T cell receptor beta chains share one sample of origin, sequenced in a study of cytomegalovirus exposure and HLA in healthy donors. 60 Vbeta and 13 Jbeta primers were used in PCR. Clones were read by immunoSEQ multiplex PCR, and TCRdb kept only the in-frame ones, dropping some. This table has about 110,000 clones, 80% to 85% appearing once. The sample taken for sequencing was PBMCs. The receptors were sampled from a woman in her sixties in good health and CMV-seropositive.

On this clone: At one end the junction does not follow the germline gene, possibly because of a read error. The chain's CDR3 is CASSFGTASSGNIIYF. CDR3 in DNA: TGTGCCAGCAGTTTTGGGACAGCGAGCTCTGGAAACATCATATATTTT. The V gene is TRBV2, the J gene TRBJ1-3; 7 bases fit TRBD1. The germline gives CDR1 SNHLY, CDR2 FYNNEI. This CDR3 is built from 16 residues.

V is TRBV4-1 and J is TRBJ2-7, with 11 bases lining up with TRBD2. The germline V gene encodes CDR1 MGHRA and CDR2 YSYEKL. J gave up 3 bases and V 0 bases, and 10 bases lay outside the gene matches. The CDR3 covers 18 residues. CDR3 amino acids: CASSQESIGLAGGYEQYF. The CDR3 DNA sequence: TGCGCCAGCAGCCAAGAAAGTATCGGCCTAGCGGGAGGCTACGAGCAGTACTTC.

The V gene is TRBV5-4, the J gene TRBJ2-7, with 9 bases identical to TRBD2. The CDR3 totals 15 residues. Germline assignment: CDR1 SGHNT and CDR2 YYREEE (reference sequence). V was clipped by 2 bases and J by 6 bases; unmatched bases: 9. The CDR3 loop is CASSFVLAGVGEQYF. CDR3 coding DNA: TGTGCCAGCAGCTTTGTGTTAGCGGGAGTCGGCGAGCAGTACTTC.

This clone turned up a few times. The chain recombines TRBV11-2 with TRBJ2-1; 7 positions agree with TRBD2. CDR3 length: 18 residues. Germline CDR1 SGHAT, CDR2 FQNNGV. After removal of 1 base from V and 0 bases from J, the junction contained 9 bases not matched to a gene. CDR3 amino acids: CASSLGLADPDSYNEQFF. CDR3 nucleotide sequence: TGTGCCAGCAGCTTAGGGCTAGCGGACCCTGACTCCTACAATGAGCAGTTCTTC.

The chain employs TRBV9 and TRBJ2-6; perhaps TRBD2 as D (6 bases). V shed 4 bases and J shed 0 bases, with 26 bases lying between them. The CDR3 is 21 amino acids. CDR1 SGDLS and CDR2 YYNGEE come from the germline V gene. In DNA, the CDR3 is TGTGCCAGCAGCTCCCCCAGACGGGGCGGGATCCCTAGCTCTGGGGCCAACGTCCTGACTTTC. Its translation is CASSSPRRGGIPSSGANVLTF.